The clone carrying this TCR beta chain was recorded many times. The target antigen is unknown. Library construction involved attaching unique molecular identifiers to individual cDNA molecules, which allowed quantitative, reproducible TCR counting. Each CDR3 protein gets one entry after TCRdb re-called the RACE reads with MiXCR. The sample lists approximately 320,000 distinct CDR3 sequences, 4.5% to 5.5% occurring once. Time point here: pre-sensitization, week 0. Treatment denoted: therapeutic diphenylcyclopropenone sensitization with weekly scalp DPC. Blood, whole and unfractionated, served as the source for total RNA extraction. This record comes from a study of human T cells and chemical hapten exposure. General study points: Controls had significantly fewer large CDR3 similarity clusters than were formed by expanded TCRs.

V gave up 0 bases and J gave up 7 bases, with 18 bases separating them. The CDR3 is made up of 16 amino acids. The germline CDR1 and CDR2 sequences are LGHNA and YSLEER. The chain is built from TRBV4-3 and TRBJ1-2; no definite D call. The sequencing here drew on whole blood, taken in connection with sensitization to the hapten diphenylcyclopropenone (DPC). The clonotype was recovered from a woman younger than 30 with alopecia areata. Some clones in this sample may be carry-over from other donors' samples. This CDR3 reads CASSQEGIGRSTGYTF. The CDR3 coding sequence is TGCGCCAGCAGCCAAGAAGGAATTGGCCGATCGACTGGCTACACCTTC.